The clone carrying this TCR beta chain has just a few counts. Of the isolated RNA, all was reverse transcribed, and so the sequenced material was expressed TCRB transcripts. Profiling relied on immunoSEQ multiplex PCR, and the TCRdb table lists in-frame clones only, not all of them. This sample has under 150,000 clones, with roughly 53% found just once. It was via CD45RO/CCR7/CD25/CD127/CD95/CD27 that CD4+ naive, central memory, regulatory and stem cell-like memory cells were sorted. The germline gives CDR1 SEHNR, CDR2 FQNEAQ (reference sequence). CDR3 length: 17 residues. Trimming left V 5 bases short and J 5 bases short, with 23 bases between. These data come from a study of beta chain features in type 1 diabetes.

The material sequenced was Tregs from blood. The sequence came from a young man in good health. The chain carries TRBV7-9 and TRBJ2-3; possible D gene TRBD1, 6 bases. The CDR3 bases are TGTGCCAGCAGCCCGTACCGGGACAACAAAGCCAGAGATACGCAGTATTTT. Translation gives CASSPYRDNKARDTQYF. Drawing the rest from reference TRBV7-9 and TRBJ2-3, the complete variable domain is DTGVSQNPRHKITKRGQNVTFRCDPISEHNRLYWYRQTLGQGPEFLTYFQNEAQLEKSRLLSDRFSAERPKGSFSTLEIQRTEQGDSAMYLCASSPYRDNKARDTQYFGPGTRLTVL.